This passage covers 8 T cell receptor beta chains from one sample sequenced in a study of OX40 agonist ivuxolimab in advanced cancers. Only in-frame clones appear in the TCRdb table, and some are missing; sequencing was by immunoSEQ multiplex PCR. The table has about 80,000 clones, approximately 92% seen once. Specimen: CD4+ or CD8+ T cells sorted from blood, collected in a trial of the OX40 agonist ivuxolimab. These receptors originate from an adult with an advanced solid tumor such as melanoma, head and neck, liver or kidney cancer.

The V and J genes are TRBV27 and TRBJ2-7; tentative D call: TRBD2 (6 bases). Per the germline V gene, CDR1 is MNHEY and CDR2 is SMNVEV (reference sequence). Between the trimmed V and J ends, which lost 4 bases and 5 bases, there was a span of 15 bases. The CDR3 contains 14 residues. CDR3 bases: TGTGCCAGCAGTTCCTGGGGGAGGTTCCACGAGCAGTACTTC. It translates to CASSSWGRFHEQYF.

As DNA, the CDR3 is TGCAGCGTTGAAACCCGACAGGGTGAATACGAGCAGTACTTC. It translates to CSVETRQGEYEQYF. V gene TRBV29-1 combines with J gene TRBJ2-7, with TRBD1 identical over 7 bases. The V gene end was trimmed by 2 bases and the J gene end by 4 bases; junction bases not matched to a gene: 8. Per germline, CDR1 SQVTM and CDR2 ANQGSEA. This CDR3 has 14 amino acids.

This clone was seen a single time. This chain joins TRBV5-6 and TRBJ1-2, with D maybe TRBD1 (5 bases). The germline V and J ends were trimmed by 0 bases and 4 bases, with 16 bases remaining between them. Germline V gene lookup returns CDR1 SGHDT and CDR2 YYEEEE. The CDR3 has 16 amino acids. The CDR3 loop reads CASSLGVQGPFYGYTF. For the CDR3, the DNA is TGTGCCAGCAGCTTGGGTGTGCAGGGCCCCTTCTATGGCTACACCTTC.

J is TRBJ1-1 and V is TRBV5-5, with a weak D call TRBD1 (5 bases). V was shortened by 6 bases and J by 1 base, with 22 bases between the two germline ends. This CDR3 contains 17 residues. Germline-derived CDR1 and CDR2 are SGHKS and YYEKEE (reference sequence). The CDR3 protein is CASITFAGTDWNTEAFF. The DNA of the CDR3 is TGTGCCAGCATCACATTTGCGGGGACCGACTGGAACACTGAAGCTTTCTTT.

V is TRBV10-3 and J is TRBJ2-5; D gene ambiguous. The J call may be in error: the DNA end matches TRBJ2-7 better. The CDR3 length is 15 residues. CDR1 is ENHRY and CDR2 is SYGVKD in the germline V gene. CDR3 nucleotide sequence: TGTGCCATCAGTGAGTCATTGGCCGGTTCCTACGAGCAGTACTTC. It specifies CAISESLAGSYEQYF.

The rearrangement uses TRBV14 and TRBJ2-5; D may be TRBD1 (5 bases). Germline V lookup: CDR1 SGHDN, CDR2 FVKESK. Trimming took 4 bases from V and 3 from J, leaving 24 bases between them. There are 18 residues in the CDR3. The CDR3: CASSLVASLGRVKETQYF. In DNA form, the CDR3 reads TGTGCCAGCAGCCTTGTAGCAAGTTTGGGCAGGGTTAAAGAGACCCAGTACTTC.

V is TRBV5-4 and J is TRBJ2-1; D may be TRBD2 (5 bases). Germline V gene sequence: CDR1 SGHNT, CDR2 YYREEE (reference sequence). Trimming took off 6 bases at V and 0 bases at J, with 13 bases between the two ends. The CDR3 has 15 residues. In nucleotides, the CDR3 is TGTGCCAGCAACCTCGGCCGGGGCTCCTACAATGAGCAGTTCTTC. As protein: CASNLGRGSYNEQFF.

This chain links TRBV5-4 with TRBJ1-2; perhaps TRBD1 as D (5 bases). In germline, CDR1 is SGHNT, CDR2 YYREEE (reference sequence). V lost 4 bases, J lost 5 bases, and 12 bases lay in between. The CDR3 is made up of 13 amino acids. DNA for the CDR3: TGTGCCAGCAGCGGGACCTGGGTTTATGGCTACACCTTC. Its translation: CASSGTWVYGYTF. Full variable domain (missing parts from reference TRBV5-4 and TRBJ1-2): ETGVTQSPTHLIKTRGQQVTLRCSSQSGHNTVSWYQQALGQGPQFIFQYYREEENGRGNFPPRFSGLQFPNYSSELNVNALELDDSALYLCASSGTWVYGYTFGSGTRLTVV.